What follows is one T cell receptor beta chain and its context. Germline CDR1 reads MNHEY; CDR2 reads SVGAGI. The CDR3 has 17 amino acids. Production of TCR beta cDNA relied on 5'RACE template switching with UMIs. TCRdb re-called the 5' RACE reads and gives one entry per CDR3 protein, without DNA. The repertoire table contains about 460,000 distinct CDR3 sequences. This sample was taken from a study of T cells expressing NK-cell markers. Sequences were obtained from blood T cells: a sorted CD56 or NKG2C T cell subset, CD4+ or CD8+ T cells, or bulk PBMC T cells (not recorded which). This chain joins TRBV6-5 and TRBJ2-1; TCRdb reports TRBD2, a call that lacks DNA to check it against. The origin of this receptor is a woman aged 45-59 years in good health. The CDR3 spells CASSYSFTSGRADEQFF.